This entry lists 25 T cell receptor beta chains sequenced from one sample in a study of beta chain features in type 1 diabetes. Expressed TCRB transcripts were sequenced after all isolated RNA was converted to cDNA. Some clones are missing from TCRdb's copy, which holds only in-frame ones; the method was immunoSEQ multiplex PCR. The sample includes around 260,000 clones, about 23% seen only once; the top ten take roughly 0.013%. The antigens these receptors bind are not known. Findings of the study overall: Significant though moderate, a shortening of TCRB CDR3s appeared in all four CD4+ subsets of Type 1 diabetes patients.

Sequenced material: naive CD4+ T cells from blood. These receptors came from a woman aged 25 to 39 with type 1 diabetes.

The chain recombines TRBV29-1 with TRBJ2-3; 8 bases are shared with TRBD2. The CDR3 sequence is 15 residues long. CDR1 is SQVTM, CDR2 ANQGSEA, per germline. The V and J ends lost 5 bases and 0 bases, in that order; junction bases with no gene match: 7. The CDR3 nucleotides are TGCAGCGTTACCCCTCGGGGGGGGAGCACAGATACGCAGTATTTT. Its translation is CSVTPRGGSTDTQYF.

The genes are TRBV15 and TRBJ2-5; D perhaps matches TRBD1 (5 bases). V lost 3 bases and J lost 4, with 12 bases in between. The V gene's germline CDR1 is LNHNV and CDR2 YYDKDF (reference sequence). The CDR3 is 14 amino acids. The CDR3 spells CATSRIGVGETQYF. The CDR3 DNA is TGTGCCACCAGCAGGATAGGGGTAGGAGAGACCCAGTACTTC.

The sample holds a few counts of this clone. V and J are TRBV4-1 and TRBJ1-1; perhaps TRBD1 as D (6 bases). CDR3 length: 15 amino acids. Per the germline V gene, CDR1 is MGHRA and CDR2 is YSYEKL. The V end was cut by 6 bases, the J end by 0 bases, with 14 bases between. The CDR3 bases are TGCGCCAGCAGAAAGGGGGAGGGAGTGAACACTGAAGCTTTCTTT. This encodes CASRKGEGVNTEAFF.

This rearrangement joins TRBV30 to TRBJ1-2; 10 bases agree with TRBD1. The J segment lost 2 bases and the V segment lost 3 bases, leaving 6 bases of the junction unmatched. CDR3 length: 15 residues. CDR1 GTSNPN and CDR2 SVGIG come from the germline V gene (reference sequence). CDR3 coding DNA: TGTGCCTGGAGACAGACAGGGGGCCCGAACTATGGCTACACCTTC. Residues: CAWRQTGGPNYGYTF. The variable domain in full, with the rest retrieved from reference TRBV30 and TRBJ1-2, is SQTIHQWPATLVQPVGSPLSLECTVEGTSNPNLYWYRQAAGRGLQLLFYSVGIGQISSEVPQNLSASRPQDRQFILSSKKLLLSDSGFYLCAWRQTGGPNYGYTFGSGTRLTVV.

The chain links TRBV2 to TRBJ1-1; no reliable D call. V dropped 3 bases and J dropped 10 bases, with 12 bases sitting between them. CDR1 is SNHLY, CDR2 FYNNEI, per germline. The CDR3 spans 12 residues. Here the CDR3 DNA reads TGTGCCAGCAGTGATTTACTCCCGGGAGCTTTCTTT. This encodes CASSDLLPGAFF. Full variable domain (outside the CDR3, taken from reference TRBV2 and TRBJ1-1): EPEVTQTPSHQVTQMGQEVILRCVPISNHLYFYWYRQILGQKVEFLVSFYNNEISEKSEIFDDQFSVERPDGSNFTLKIRSTKLEDSAMYFCASSDLLPGAFFGQGTRLTVV.

This clone was observed a few times. The J gene is TRBJ2-5, the V gene TRBV4-1, with D possibly being TRBD1 (7 bases). Germline loops: CDR1 MGHRA, CDR2 YSYEKL. The ends were cut back, 4 bases at V and 4 bases at J, with 13 bases in the middle. CDR3 length: 14 amino acids. The CDR3 DNA is TGCGCCAGCAGCCGACAGGGAGGCTTAGAGACCCAGTACTTC. Translating gives CASSRQGGLETQYF.

The genes are TRBV30 and TRBJ1-5; the match to TRBD1 covers 8 bases. The germline V gene has CDR1 GTSNPN and CDR2 SVGIG (reference sequence). The ends lost 3 bases at V and 7 bases at J; junction bases unmatched: 5. There are 13 residues in the CDR3. This chain's CDR3 is CAWSKTGGQPQHF. The CDR3 nucleotides are TGTGCCTGGAGCAAAACAGGGGGACAGCCCCAGCATTTT.

The rearrangement links TRBV9 to TRBJ1-2; no definite D call. CDR1 is SGDLS, CDR2 YYNGEE, per germline. The CDR3 is 14 residues long. V lost 3 bases and J lost 5, with 14 bases in between. The CDR3 spells CASSGLTGGYGYTF. The CDR3 nucleotides read TGTGCCAGCAGCGGACTGACTGGCGGGTATGGCTACACCTTC.

J is TRBJ2-7 and V is TRBV29-1; 11 bases are shared with TRBD2. The germline gives CDR1 SQVTM, CDR2 ANQGSEA. This CDR3 comprises 13 residues. After removal of 4 bases from V and 2 bases from J, the junction contained 1 base not matched to a gene. The CDR3 reads CSVGLAGTYEQYF. Here the CDR3 DNA reads TGCAGCGTTGGACTAGCGGGAACCTACGAGCAGTACTTC.

The J gene is TRBJ1-2, the V gene TRBV14; D may be TRBD1 (5 bases). This CDR3 comprises 12 residues. Germline V gives CDR1 SGHDN, CDR2 FVKESK. V was pared by 1 base and J by 8 bases, with 8 bases between. The CDR3 nucleotides are TGTGCCAGCAGCCAAGGGGGCGGAGGCTACACCTTC. Protein product: CASSQGGGGYTF.

The chain links TRBV18 to TRBJ2-7; 9 bases agree with TRBD1. Germline V CDR1 and CDR2: KGHSH, LQKENI. This CDR3 has 16 residues. V trimming: 4 bases; J trimming: 2 bases; junction bases outside the gene matches: 9. CDR3 residues: CASSLGQGSYTYEQYF. The DNA of the CDR3 is TGTGCCAGCTCACTGGGACAGGGAAGTTACACCTACGAGCAGTACTTC.

The table lists this clone with a few counts. The gene calls are TRBV29-1 and TRBJ1-1; no firm D call. Germline V gene sequence: CDR1 SQVTM, CDR2 ANQGSEA. CDR3 size: 13 residues. The V end was cut by 0 bases, the J end by 5 bases, with 10 bases between. The CDR3 coding sequence is TGCAGCGTTGAAGATGAAGCAGGTACTGAAGCTTTCTTT. Its protein is CSVEDEAGTEAFF.

This clone has more than one count but fewer than ten. The CDR3 reads CASRRAGGEQYF. As DNA, the CDR3 is TGTGCCAGCAGAAGAGCAGGGGGTGAGCAGTACTTC. V usage is TRBV6-5 and J usage is TRBJ2-7, with TRBD1 matching 7 bases. V was clipped by 6 bases and J by 7 bases; unmatched bases: 6. Germline V gene data show CDR1 as MNHEY and CDR2 as SVGAGI. The CDR3 runs 12 residues.

The chain employs TRBV13 and TRBJ1-1; 8 bases are a match to TRBD1. CDR1 and CDR2 (germline): PRHDT, FYEKMQ (reference sequence). CDR3 length: 15 residues. Losses at the gene ends were 4 bases for V and 6 bases for J; bases not matched to a gene: 10. CDR3 in DNA: TGTGCCAGCAGCTCTAGTCCCCGCAGGGGGCCTGAAGCTTTCTTT. Amino acids: CASSSSPRRGPEAFF.

This clone has only a few counts. The V call is TRBV29-1, the J call TRBJ1-4; no clear D. In germline, CDR1 is SQVTM, CDR2 ANQGSEA. Deletions cut 7 bases from V and 6 bases from J, with 15 bases between. The CDR3 has 13 residues. CDR3 loop: CSGREGSYEKLFF. DNA for the CDR3: TGCAGCGGCAGAGAAGGGAGTTATGAAAAACTGTTTTTT.

The CDR3 nucleotides are TGTGCCAGCAGTCCTATCCTAGCGGGAGCGCCCCGCGATGAGCAGTTCTTC. This translates into CASSPILAGAPRDEQFF. The rearrangement joins TRBV27 to TRBJ2-1, with 10 bases lining up with TRBD2. Unmatched junction bases numbered 15, after V lost 5 bases and J lost 8 bases. The CDR3 runs 17 residues. Germline V gene sequence: CDR1 MNHEY, CDR2 SMNVEV (reference sequence).

The table lists this clone with a few counts. This rearrangement joins TRBV4-1 to TRBJ2-3, with TRBD2 identical over 8 bases. The CDR3 covers 15 residues. Germline CDR1 reads MGHRA; CDR2 reads YSYEKL. Trimming took 1 base from V and 3 from J; bases not matched to a gene: 3. The CDR3: CASSQAERGTDTQYF. CDR3 nucleotides: TGCGCCAGCAGCCAAGCTGAGCGGGGGACAGATACGCAGTATTTT.

The chain joins TRBV25-1 to TRBJ1-5; no definite D call. The CDR3 is 15 amino acids. The V gene lost 5 bases and the J gene lost 2 bases, with 13 bases spanning the gap. CDR1 is MGHDK, CDR2 SYGVNS, per germline. CDR3 in amino acids: CASSPHGEGNQPQHF. CDR3 DNA sequence: TGTGCCAGCAGTCCCCACGGGGAGGGCAATCAGCCCCAGCATTTT.

Only one count was recorded for this clone. The chain has TRBV5-1 and TRBJ2-5, with D tentatively TRBD1 (6 bases). V lost 5 bases and J 4 bases, leaving 12 bases between the germline ends. The CDR3 has 13 amino acids. Germline V CDR1 and CDR2: SGHRS, YFSETQ. The DNA of the CDR3 is TGCGCCAGCAGGCTCAAGGGGGTAGAGACCCAGTACTTC. Residues: CASRLKGVETQYF.

In its sample, this clone was seen a few times. The chain recombines TRBV19 with TRBJ2-7, with D perhaps matching TRBD2 (5 bases). The CDR3 is 12 amino acids. Between the trimmed V and J ends, which lost 5 bases and 7 bases, there was a span of 12 bases. The germline gives CDR1 LNHDA, CDR2 SQIVND (reference sequence). CDR3 sequence reads: CASSPGVGEQYF. CDR3 coding DNA: TGTGCCAGTAGTCCCGGGGTGGGGGAGCAGTACTTC.

The genes are TRBV19 and TRBJ1-2; maybe TRBD1 (5 bases). Germline V CDR1 and CDR2: LNHDA, SQIVND (reference sequence). This CDR3 is built from 14 residues. Trimming pared 4 bases from V and 4 bases from J, leaving 13 bases between. CDR3 sequence (DNA): TGTGCCAGTAGTACCCCTTGGGACTCCTATGGCTACACCTTC. Translated, it gives CASSTPWDSYGYTF.

The V gene is TRBV4-2, the J gene TRBJ1-5; 7 positions agree with TRBD1. V lost 8 bases, J lost 3 bases, and 10 bases stayed unmatched. Germline CDR1 is LGHNA and CDR2 is YNFKEQ. CDR3 length: 15 amino acids. For the CDR3, the DNA is TGTGCCAGCGCCCCGACAGGGACTTACAATCAGCCCCAGCATTTT. Residues: CASAPTGTYNQPQHF.

Only a few counts were recorded for this clone. The chain joins TRBV30 to TRBJ2-1; TRBD2 aligns across 10 bases. With 5 bases clipped from V and 1 base from J, the junction kept 8 bases outside the gene matches. The CDR3 consists of 16 residues. Germline CDR1 is GTSNPN and CDR2 is SVGIG (reference sequence). CDR3 loop: CAWVKPGLASYNEQFF. The DNA for the CDR3 is TGTGCCTGGGTTAAACCGGGACTAGCGTCCTACAATGAGCAGTTCTTC.

A few counts support this clone. V usage is TRBV29-1 and J usage is TRBJ1-2, with 10 bases fitting TRBD1. With 4 bases clipped from V and 4 bases from J, the junction kept 9 bases outside the gene matches. CDR1 is SQVTM and CDR2 is ANQGSEA in the germline V gene. The CDR3 runs 15 residues. CDR3: CSVGGTGENGYGYTF. The CDR3 DNA reads TGCAGCGTTGGGGGGACAGGGGAAAATGGCTATGGCTACACCTTC. Full variable domain (missing parts from reference TRBV29-1 and TRBJ1-2): SAVISQKPSRDICQRGTSLTIQCQVDSQVTMMFWYRQQPGQSLTLIATANQGSEATYESGFVIDKFPISRPNLTFSTLTVSNMSPEDSSIYLCSVGGTGENGYGYTFGSGTRLTVV.

V and J are TRBV19 and TRBJ1-5; TRBD1 matches 8 bases. The CDR3 sequence is 14 residues long. V trimming: 5 bases; J trimming: 7 bases; junction bases outside the gene matches: 7. In germline, CDR1 is LNHDA, CDR2 SQIVND (reference sequence). As DNA, the CDR3 is TGTGCCAGTAGTCCCCAGGGGGCTCGGCAGCCCCAGCATTTT. Protein product: CASSPQGARQPQHF. Full variable domain (outside the CDR3, taken from reference TRBV19 and TRBJ1-5): DGGITQSPKYLFRKEGQNVTLSCEQNLNHDAMYWYRQDPGQGLRLIYYSQIVNDFQKGDIAEGYSVSREKKESFPLTVTSAQKNPTAFYLCASSPQGARQPQHFGDGTRLSIL.